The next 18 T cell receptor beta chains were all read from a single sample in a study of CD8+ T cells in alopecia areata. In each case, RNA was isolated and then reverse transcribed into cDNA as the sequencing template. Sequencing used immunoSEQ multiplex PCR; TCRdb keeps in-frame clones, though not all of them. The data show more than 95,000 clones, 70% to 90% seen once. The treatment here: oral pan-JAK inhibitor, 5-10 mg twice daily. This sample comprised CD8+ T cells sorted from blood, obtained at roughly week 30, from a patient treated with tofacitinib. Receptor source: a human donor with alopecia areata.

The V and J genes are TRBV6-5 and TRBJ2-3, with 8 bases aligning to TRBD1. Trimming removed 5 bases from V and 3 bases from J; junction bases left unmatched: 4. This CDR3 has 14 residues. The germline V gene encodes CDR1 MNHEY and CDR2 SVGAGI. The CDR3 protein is CASSLWTGTDTQYF. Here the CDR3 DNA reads TGTGCCAGCAGTCTTTGGACAGGGACAGATACGCAGTATTTT.

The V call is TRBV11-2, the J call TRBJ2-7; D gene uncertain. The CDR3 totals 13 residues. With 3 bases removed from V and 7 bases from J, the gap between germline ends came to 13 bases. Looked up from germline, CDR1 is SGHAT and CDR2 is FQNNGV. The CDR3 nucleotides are TGTGCCAGCAGCTTCCAAGCTGAGTGGGAGCAGTACTTC. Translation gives CASSFQAEWEQYF.

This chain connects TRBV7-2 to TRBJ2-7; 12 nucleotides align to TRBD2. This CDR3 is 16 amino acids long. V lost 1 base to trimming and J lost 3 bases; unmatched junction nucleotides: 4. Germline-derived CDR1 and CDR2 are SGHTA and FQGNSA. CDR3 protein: CASSLGTSGGNYEQYF. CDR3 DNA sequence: TGTGCCAGCAGCTTAGGAACTAGCGGGGGGAACTACGAGCAGTACTTC.

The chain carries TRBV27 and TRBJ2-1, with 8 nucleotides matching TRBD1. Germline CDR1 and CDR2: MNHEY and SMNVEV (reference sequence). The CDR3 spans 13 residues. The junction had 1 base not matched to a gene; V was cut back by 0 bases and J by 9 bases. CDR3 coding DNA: TGTGCCAGCAGTTTATCGGACAGGGCTGAGCAGTTCTTC. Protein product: CASSLSDRAEQFF.

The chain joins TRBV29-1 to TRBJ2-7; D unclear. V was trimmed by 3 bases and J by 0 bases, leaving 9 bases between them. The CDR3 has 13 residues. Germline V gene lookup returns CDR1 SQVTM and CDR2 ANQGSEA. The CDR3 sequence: CSVESPDSYEQYF. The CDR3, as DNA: TGCAGCGTTGAGTCCCCCGACTCCTACGAGCAGTACTTC.

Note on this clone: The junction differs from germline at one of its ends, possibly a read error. DNA of the CDR3: TGTGCTAGCAGCCAAAGACAGGGGCCCTCCTACGAGCAGTACTTC. Translated: CASSQRQGPSYEQYF. V usage is TRBV7-7 and J usage is TRBJ2-7; TRBD1 matches 8 bases. Germline-derived CDR1 and CDR2 are SSHAT and FNYEAQ (reference sequence). The CDR3 covers 15 residues. The full variable domain, in which reference TRBV7-7 and TRBJ2-7 provide the parts outside the CDR3, is GAGVSQSPRYKVTKRGQDVTLRCDPISSHATLYWYQQALGQGPEFLTYFNYEAQPDKSGLPSDRFSAERPEGSISTLTIQRTEQRDSAMYRCASSQRQGPSYEQYFGPGTRLTVT.

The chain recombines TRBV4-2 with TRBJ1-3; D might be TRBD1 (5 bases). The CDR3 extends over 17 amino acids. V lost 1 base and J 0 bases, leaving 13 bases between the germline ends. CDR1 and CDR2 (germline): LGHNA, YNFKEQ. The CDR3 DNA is TGTGCCAGCAGCCAAGGGGAGGGACGCCTCTCTGGAAACACCATATATTTT. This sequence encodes CASSQGEGRLSGNTIYF.

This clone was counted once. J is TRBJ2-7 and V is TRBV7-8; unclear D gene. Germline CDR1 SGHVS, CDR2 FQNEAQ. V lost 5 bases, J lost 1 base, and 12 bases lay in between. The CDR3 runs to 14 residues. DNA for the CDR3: TGTGCCAGCAGCCCTTGGGCCGGATCCTACGAGCAGTACTTC. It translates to CASSPWAGSYEQYF.

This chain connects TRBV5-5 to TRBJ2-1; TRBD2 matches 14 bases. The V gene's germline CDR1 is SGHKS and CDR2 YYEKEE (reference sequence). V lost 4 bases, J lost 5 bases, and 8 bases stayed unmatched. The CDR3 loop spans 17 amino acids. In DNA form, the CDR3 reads TGTGCCAGCAGCAAGGGGACTAGCGGGGGAACCAACAATGAGCAGTTCTTC. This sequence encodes CASSKGTSGGTNNEQFF.

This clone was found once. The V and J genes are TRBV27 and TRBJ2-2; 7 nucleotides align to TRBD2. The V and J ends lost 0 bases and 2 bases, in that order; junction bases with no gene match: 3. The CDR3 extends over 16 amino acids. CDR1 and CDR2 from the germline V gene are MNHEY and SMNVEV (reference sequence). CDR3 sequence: CASSLSGGANTGELFF. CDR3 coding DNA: TGTGCCAGCAGTTTATCGGGAGGGGCAAACACCGGGGAGCTGTTTTTT.

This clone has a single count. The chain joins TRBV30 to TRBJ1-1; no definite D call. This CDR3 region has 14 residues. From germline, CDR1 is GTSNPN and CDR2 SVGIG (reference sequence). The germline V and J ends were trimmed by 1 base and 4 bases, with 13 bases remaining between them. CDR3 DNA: TGTGCCTGGAGTGGTACAGCCGGGAGCACTGAAGCTTTCTTT. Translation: CAWSGTAGSTEAFF.

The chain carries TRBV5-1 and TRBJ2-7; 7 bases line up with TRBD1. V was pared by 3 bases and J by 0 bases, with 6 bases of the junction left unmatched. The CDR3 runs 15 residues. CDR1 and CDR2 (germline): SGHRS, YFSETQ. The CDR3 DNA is TGCGCCAGCAGCTACGAGACAGGGCGCTCCTACGAGCAGTACTTC. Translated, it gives CASSYETGRSYEQYF. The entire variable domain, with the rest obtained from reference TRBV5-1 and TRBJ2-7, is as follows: KAGVTQTPRYLIKTRGQQVTLSCSPISGHRSVSWYQQTPGQGLQFLFEYFSETQRNKGNFPGRFSGRQFSNSRSEMNVSTLELGDSALYLCASSYETGRSYEQYFGPGTRLTVT.

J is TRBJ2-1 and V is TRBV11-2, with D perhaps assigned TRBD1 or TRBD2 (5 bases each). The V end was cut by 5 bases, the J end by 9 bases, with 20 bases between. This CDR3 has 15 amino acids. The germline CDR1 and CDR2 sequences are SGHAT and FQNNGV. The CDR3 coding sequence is TGTGCCAGCAGCCGGGACCCAGGGTATTACGGTGAGCAGTTCTTC. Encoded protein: CASSRDPGYYGEQFF. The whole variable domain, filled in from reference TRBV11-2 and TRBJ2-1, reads EAGVAQSPRYKIIEKRQSVAFWCNPISGHATLYWYQQILGQGPKLLIQFQNNGVVDDSQLPKDRFSAERLKGVDSTLKIQPAKLEDSAVYLCASSRDPGYYGEQFFGPGTRLTVL.

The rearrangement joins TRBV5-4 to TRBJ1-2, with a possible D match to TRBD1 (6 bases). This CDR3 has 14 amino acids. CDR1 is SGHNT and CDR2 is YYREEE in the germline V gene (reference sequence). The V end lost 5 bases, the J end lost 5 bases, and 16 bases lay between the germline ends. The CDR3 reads CASRPARGAYGYTF. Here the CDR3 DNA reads TGTGCCAGCAGACCCGCGAGGGGGGCTTATGGCTACACCTTC.

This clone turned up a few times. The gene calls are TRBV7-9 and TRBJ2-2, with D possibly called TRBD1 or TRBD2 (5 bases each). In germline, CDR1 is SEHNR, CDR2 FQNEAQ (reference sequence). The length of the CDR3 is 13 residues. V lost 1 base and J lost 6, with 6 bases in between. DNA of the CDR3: TGTGCCAGCAGCTTAGTGGGGGCCGGGGAGCTGTTTTTT. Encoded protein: CASSLVGAGELFF.

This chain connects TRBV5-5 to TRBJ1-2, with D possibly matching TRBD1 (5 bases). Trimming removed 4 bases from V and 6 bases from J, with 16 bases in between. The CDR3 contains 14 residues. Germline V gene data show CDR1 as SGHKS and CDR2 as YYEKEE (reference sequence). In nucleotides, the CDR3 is TGTGCCAGCAGCCCCCAAGGGGACCAAAATGGCTACACCTTC. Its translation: CASSPQGDQNGYTF.

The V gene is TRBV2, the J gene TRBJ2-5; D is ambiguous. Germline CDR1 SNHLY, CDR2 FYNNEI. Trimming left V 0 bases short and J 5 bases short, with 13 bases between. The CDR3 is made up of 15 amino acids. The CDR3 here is CASSEAGFGVETQYF. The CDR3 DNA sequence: TGTGCCAGCAGTGAAGCCGGGTTTGGGGTGGAGACCCAGTACTTC.

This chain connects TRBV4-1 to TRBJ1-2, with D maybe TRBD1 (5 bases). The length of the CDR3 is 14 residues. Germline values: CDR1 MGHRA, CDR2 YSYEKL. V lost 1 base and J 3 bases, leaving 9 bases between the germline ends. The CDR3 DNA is TGCGCCAGCAGCCAAGTCGGGGGGGACTATGGCTACACCTTC. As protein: CASSQVGGDYGYTF.